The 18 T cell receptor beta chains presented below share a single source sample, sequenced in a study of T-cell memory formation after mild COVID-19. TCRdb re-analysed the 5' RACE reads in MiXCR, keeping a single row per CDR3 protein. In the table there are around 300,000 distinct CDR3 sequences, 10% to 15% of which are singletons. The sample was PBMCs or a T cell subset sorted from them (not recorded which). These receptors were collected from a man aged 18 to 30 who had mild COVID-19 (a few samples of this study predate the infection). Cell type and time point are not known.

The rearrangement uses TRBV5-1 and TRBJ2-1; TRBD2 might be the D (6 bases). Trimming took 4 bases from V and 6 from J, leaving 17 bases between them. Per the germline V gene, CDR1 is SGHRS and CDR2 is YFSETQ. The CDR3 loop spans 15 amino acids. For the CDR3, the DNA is TGCGCCAGCAGCCAGCGGCATCTAGCGCCCAATGAGCAGTTCTTC. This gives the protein CASSQRHLAPNEQFF.

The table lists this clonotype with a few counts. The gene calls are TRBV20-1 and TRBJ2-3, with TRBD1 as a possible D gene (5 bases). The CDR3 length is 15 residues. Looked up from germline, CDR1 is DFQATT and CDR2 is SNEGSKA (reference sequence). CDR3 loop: CRGYNGRQGPDTQYF. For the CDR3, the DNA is TGCAGGGGTTACAACGGACGGCAGGGTCCAGATACGCAGTATTTT.

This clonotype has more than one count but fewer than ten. This chain's CDR3 is CASSAGTSTYEQYF. CDR3 nucleotide sequence: TGCGCCAGCAGCGCCGGGACGTCGACCTACGAGCAGTACTTC. The J gene is TRBJ2-7, the V gene TRBV5-1; D possibly uses TRBD1 or TRBD2 (5 bases each). Trimming shortened V by 4 bases and J by 2 bases, and 13 bases separated the two germline ends. The CDR3 extends over 14 amino acids. Germline V CDR1 and CDR2: SGHRS, YFSETQ.

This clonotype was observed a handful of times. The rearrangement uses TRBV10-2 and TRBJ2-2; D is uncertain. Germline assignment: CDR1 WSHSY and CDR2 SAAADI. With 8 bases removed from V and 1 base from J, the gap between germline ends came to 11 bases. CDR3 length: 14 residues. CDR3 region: CASEPELNTGELFF. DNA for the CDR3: TGCGCCAGCGAACCGGAACTGAACACCGGGGAGCTGTTTTTT.

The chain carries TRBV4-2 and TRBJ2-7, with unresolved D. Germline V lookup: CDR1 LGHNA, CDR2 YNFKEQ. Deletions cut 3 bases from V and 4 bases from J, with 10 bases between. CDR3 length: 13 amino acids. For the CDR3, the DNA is TGTGCCAGCAGCCACCCAGACCCGTACGAGCAGTACGTC. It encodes CASSHPDPYEQYV.

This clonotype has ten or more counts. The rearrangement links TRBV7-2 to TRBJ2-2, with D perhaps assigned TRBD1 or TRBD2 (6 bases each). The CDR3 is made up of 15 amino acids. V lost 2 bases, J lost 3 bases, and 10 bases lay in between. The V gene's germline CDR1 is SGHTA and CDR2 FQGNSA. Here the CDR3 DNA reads TGTGCCAGCAGCTTACGGGGGCTGCACACCGGGGAGCTGTTTTTT. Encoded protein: CASSLRGLHTGELFF.

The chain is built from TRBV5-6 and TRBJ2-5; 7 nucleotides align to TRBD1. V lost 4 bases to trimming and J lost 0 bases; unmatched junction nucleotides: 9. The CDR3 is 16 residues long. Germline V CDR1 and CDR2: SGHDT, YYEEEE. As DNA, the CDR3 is TGTGCCAGCAGCCCAGACAGGGACGTGTACCAAGAGACCCAGTACTTC. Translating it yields CASSPDRDVYQETQYF.

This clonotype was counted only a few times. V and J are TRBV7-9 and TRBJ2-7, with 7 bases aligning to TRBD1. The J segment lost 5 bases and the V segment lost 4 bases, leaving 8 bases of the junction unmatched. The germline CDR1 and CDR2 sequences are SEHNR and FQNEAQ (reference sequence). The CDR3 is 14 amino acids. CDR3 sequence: CASSSVGGRNEQYV. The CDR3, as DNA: TGTGCCAGCAGCTCTGTAGGGGGCCGGAACGAGCAGTACGTC.

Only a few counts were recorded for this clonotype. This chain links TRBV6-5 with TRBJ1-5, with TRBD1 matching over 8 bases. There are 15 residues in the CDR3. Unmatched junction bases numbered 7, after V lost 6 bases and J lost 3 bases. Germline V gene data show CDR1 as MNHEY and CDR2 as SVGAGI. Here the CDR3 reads CASSPGTGNNQPQHF. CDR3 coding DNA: TGTGCCAGCAGCCCCGGGACAGGCAACAATCAGCCCCAGCATTTT.

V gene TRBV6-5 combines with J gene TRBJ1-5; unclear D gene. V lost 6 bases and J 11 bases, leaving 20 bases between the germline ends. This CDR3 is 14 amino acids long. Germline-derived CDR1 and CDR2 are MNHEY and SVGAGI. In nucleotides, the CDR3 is TGTGCCAGCAGCCTTTACTCCTCGGTTGGAGCCCAGCATTTT. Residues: CASSLYSSVGAQHF.

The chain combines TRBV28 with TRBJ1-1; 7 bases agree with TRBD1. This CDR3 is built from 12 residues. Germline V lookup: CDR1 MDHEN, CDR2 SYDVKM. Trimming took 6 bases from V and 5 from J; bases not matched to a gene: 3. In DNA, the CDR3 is TGTGCCAGCAGGCAGGGGGGGACTGAAGCTTTCTTT. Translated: CASRQGGTEAFF.

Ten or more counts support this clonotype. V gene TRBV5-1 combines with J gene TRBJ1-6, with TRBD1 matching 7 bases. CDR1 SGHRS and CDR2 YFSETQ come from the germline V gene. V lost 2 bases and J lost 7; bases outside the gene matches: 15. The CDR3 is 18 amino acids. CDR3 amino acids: CASSFTGGGGAGNSPLHF. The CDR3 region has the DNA TGCGCCAGCAGCTTTACCGGTGGAGGGGGCGCGGGGAATTCACCCCTCCACTTT.

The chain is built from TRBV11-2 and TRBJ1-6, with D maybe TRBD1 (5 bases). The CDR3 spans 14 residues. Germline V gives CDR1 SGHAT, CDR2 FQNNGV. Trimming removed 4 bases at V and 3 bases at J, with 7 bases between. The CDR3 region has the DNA TGTGCCAGCAGCTCACAGGTCTATAATTCACCCCTCCACTTT. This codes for CASSSQVYNSPLHF.

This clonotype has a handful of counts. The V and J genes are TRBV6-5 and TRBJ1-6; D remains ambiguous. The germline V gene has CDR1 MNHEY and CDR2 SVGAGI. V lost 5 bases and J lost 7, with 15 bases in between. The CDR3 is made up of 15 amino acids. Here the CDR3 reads CASSPGVNGNSPLHF. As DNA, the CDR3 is TGTGCCAGCAGTCCCGGGGTAAACGGGAATTCACCCCTCCACTTT.

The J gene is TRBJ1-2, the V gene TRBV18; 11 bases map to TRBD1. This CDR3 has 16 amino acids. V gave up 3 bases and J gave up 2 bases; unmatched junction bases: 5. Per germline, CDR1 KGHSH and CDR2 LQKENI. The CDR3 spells CASSPEGQGGNYGYTF. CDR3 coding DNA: TGTGCCAGCTCACCGGAGGGACAGGGGGGGAACTATGGCTACACCTTC. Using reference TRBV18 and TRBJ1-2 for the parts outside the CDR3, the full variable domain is NAGVMQNPRHLVRRRGQEARLRCSPMKGHSHVYWYRQLPEEGLKFMVYLQKENIIDESGMPKERFSAEFPKEGPSILRIQQVVRGDSAAYFCASSPEGQGGNYGYTFGSGTRLTVV.

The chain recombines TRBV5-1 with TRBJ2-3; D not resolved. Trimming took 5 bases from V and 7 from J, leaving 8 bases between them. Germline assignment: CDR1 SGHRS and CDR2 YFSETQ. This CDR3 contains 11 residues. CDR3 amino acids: CASRDIYTQYF. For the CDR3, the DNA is TGCGCCAGCAGGGATATCTATACGCAGTATTTT.

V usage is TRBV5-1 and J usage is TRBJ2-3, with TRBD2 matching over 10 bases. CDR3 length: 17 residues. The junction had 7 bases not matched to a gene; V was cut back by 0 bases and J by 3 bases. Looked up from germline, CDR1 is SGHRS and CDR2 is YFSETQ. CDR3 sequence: CASSLARGTSETDTQYF. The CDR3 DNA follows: TGCGCCAGCAGCTTGGCTCGGGGGACTAGCGAGACAGATACGCAGTATTTT.

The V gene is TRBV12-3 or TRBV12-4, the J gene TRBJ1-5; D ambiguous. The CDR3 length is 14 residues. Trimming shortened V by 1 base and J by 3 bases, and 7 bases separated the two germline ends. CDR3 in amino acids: CASSLGRVNQPQHF. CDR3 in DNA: TGTGCCAGCAGTTTAGGACGGGTCAATCAGCCCCAGCATTTT.